This T cell receptor (beta chain) originates from a study of identical twins. Study conclusions and caveats: A lower insertion count was a feature of abundant cord blood beta clonotypes, with no such feature in memory repertoires. Excess twin sharing in beta out-of-frame sequences was weaker.

Template switching (which added a universal primer site) was used, and cDNA carried unique molecular identifiers. TCRdb reanalysed the 5' RACE reads using MiXCR and keeps one entry per CDR3 protein. Here the sample spans over 200,000 distinct CDR3 sequences, around 9.6% being singletons. This clonotype was seen a handful of times. No antigen is known for it. The CDR3 consists of 13 residues. V was clipped by 6 bases and J by 7 bases, with 15 bases between them. Input material: memory (CD45RO+) T cells sorted from blood. V usage is TRBV12-3 or TRBV12-4 and J usage is TRBJ1-1; D perhaps matches TRBD1 (6 bases). This clonotype originated in a woman younger than 35 in good health. Here the CDR3 DNA reads TGTGCCAGCAGGCAGGGGCCGCTGGGTGAAGCTTTCTTT. It yields the protein CASRQGPLGEAFF.